The 3 T cell receptor beta chains below were found in one sample sequenced in a study of yellow fever vaccine responses in identical twins. TCRdb re-analysed the RT-PCR reads in MiXCR, keeping a single row per CDR3 protein. This sample yields roughly 14,000 distinct CDR3 sequences, of which 65% to 85% are seen a single time; roughly 0.68% belongs to the top ten. This sample comprised T cells from blood (PBMCs), unsorted or a sorted subset (not recorded which), obtained before or after yellow fever vaccination (not recorded which). Receptor source: a woman aged 18-29 years who received the yellow fever vaccine.

The chain couples TRBV29-1 to TRBJ2-5; D perhaps matches TRBD1 (5 bases). The V end lost 8 bases, the J end lost 4 bases, and 14 bases lay between the germline ends. The CDR3 runs to 12 residues. Germline-derived CDR1 and CDR2 are SQVTM and ANQGSEA. CDR3 nucleotide sequence: TGCAGCTACTCAGGGTGGCGAGAGACCCAGTACTTC. Translation gives CSYSGWRETQYF.

The V and J genes are TRBV9 and TRBJ1-6; D not resolved. The CDR3 consists of 15 residues. The V gene's germline CDR1 is SGDLS and CDR2 YYNGEE. V gave up 4 bases and J gave up 4 bases, with 12 bases separating them. This chain's CDR3 is CASSPRNTYNSPLHF. The CDR3 DNA is TGTGCCAGCAGCCCCCGAAATACTTATAATTCACCCCTCCACTTT.

The rearrangement uses TRBV5-5 and TRBJ2-1; D might be TRBD1 (6 bases). V lost 4 bases and J lost 0, with 20 bases in between. Looked up from germline, CDR1 is SGHKS and CDR2 is YYEKEE (reference sequence). The CDR3 has 18 residues. Written as DNA, the CDR3 is TGTGCCAGCAGCAAAGGACAGCTACCCAGGGCCTCCTACAATGAGCAGTTCTTC. This sequence encodes CASSKGQLPRASYNEQFF.